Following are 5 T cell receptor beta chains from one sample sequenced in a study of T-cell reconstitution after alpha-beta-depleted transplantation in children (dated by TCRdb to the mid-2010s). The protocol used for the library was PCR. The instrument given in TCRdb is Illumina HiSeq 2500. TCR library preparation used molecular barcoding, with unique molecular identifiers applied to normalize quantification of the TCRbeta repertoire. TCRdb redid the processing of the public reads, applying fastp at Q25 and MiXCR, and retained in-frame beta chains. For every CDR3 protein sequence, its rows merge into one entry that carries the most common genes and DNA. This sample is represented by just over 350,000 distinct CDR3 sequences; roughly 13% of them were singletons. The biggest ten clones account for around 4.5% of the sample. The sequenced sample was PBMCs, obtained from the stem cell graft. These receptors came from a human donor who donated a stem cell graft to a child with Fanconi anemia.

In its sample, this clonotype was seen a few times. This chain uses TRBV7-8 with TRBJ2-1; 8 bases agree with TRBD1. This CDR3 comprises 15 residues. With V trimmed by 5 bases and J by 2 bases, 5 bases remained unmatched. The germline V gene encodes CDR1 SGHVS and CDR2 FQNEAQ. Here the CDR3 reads CASSQDRGAYNEQFF. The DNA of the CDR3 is TGTGCCAGCAGCCAAGACAGGGGAGCCTACAATGAGCAGTTCTTC.

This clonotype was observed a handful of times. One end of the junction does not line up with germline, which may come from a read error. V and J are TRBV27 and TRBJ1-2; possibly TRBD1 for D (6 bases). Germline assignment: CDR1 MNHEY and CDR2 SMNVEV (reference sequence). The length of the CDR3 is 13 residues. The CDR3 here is CASSLYLNGGYTF. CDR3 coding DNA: TGTGCCAGCAGTCTATACCTCAACGGGGGCTACACTTTC.

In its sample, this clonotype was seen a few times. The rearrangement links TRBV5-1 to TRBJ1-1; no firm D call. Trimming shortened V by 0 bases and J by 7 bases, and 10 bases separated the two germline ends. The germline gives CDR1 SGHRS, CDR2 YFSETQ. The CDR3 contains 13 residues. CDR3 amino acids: CASSLEIKNEAFF. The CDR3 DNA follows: TGCGCCAGCAGCTTGGAGATAAAAAATGAAGCTTTCTTT.

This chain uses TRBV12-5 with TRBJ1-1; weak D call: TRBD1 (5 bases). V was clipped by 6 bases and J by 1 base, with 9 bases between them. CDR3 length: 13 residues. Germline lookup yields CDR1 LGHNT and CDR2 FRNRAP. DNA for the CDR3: TGTGCTAGTGGACCGGGACCGAACACTGAAGCTTTCTTT. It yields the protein CASGPGPNTEAFF.

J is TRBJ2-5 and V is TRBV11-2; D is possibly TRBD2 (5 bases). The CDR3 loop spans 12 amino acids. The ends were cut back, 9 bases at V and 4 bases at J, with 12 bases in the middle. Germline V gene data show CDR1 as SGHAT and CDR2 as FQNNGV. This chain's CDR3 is CASMRVGETQYF. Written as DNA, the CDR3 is TGTGCCAGTATGAGGGTTGGAGAGACCCAGTACTTC.